The source of this T cell receptor beta chain is a study of shared clonotypes between healthy human individuals. On this clone itself: Other DNA sequences in this sample translate to the same CDR3.

The CDR3 spans 14 residues. Germline values: CDR1 SGHKS, CDR2 YYEKEE (reference sequence). Trimming took off 0 bases at V and 3 bases at J, with 9 bases between the two ends. Measured with immunoSEQ multiplex PCR; TCRdb has only the in-frame clones, and not every one. The sample comprises approximately 2.5 million clones, over 85% of which are singletons, and roughly 0.36% rests with the top ten. Sequencing input: naive CD4+ T cells from PBMCs. Subset here: CD45RA+ positively selected. The receptor was isolated from a man between 18 and 35 years old in good health. Some clones in this sample may be carry-over from other donors' samples. J is TRBJ1-2 and V is TRBV5-5; TRBD1 is a possible D gene (6 bases). For the CDR3, the DNA is TGTGCCAGCAGCTTGGCCCCAGGGGACTATGGCTACACCTTC. This codes for CASSLAPGDYGYTF.